The 26 T cell receptor beta chains below were found in one sample sequenced in a study of T-cell memory formation after mild COVID-19. TCRdb analysed the 5' RACE reads with MiXCR anew, one entry per CDR3 protein. The data contain about 140,000 distinct CDR3 sequences, 11% to 15% of them seen just once; the ten biggest clones take up around 28%. Sample: PBMCs or a T cell subset sorted from them (not recorded which). These receptors came from an adult woman who had mild COVID-19 (a few samples of this study predate the infection). Cell type and time point are not known.

This clonotype was counted only a few times. The rearrangement joins TRBV27 to TRBJ2-1, with 9 bases that match TRBD2. The CDR3 consists of 12 residues. The germline CDR1 and CDR2 sequences are MNHEY and SMNVEV (reference sequence). With V trimmed by 6 bases and J by 10 bases, 4 bases remained unmatched. CDR3 sequence reads: CASRGGLAEQFF. The CDR3 DNA sequence: TGTGCCAGCAGGGGGGGACTAGCCGAGCAGTTCTTC.

The chain has TRBV7-6 and TRBJ2-5, with 9 bases lining up with TRBD1. Looked up from germline, CDR1 is SGHVS and CDR2 is FNYEAQ. The ends lost 4 bases at V and 0 bases at J; junction bases unmatched: 3. There are 15 residues in the CDR3. The CDR3 coding sequence is TGTGCCAGCAGCTCCGACAGGGGGTACCAAGAGACCCAGTACTTC. This codes for CASSSDRGYQETQYF.

This clonotype was counted ten times or more. The chain recombines TRBV9 with TRBJ2-7; 10 bases align to TRBD1. The V gene's germline CDR1 is SGDLS and CDR2 YYNGEE. The CDR3 extends over 15 amino acids. Germline trimming cut 2 bases from V and 3 bases from J; bases unmatched to any gene: 5. The CDR3 sequence is CASSVGTGVGYEQYF. The CDR3 region has the DNA TGTGCCAGCAGCGTTGGGACAGGGGTAGGCTACGAGCAGTACTTC.

This clonotype was seen many times. The chain is built from TRBV27 and TRBJ2-3; D is unresolved. The CDR3 is made up of 14 amino acids. Germline assignment: CDR1 MNHEY and CDR2 SMNVEV (reference sequence). V shed 0 bases and J shed 0 bases, with 4 bases lying between them. DNA of the CDR3: TGTGCCAGCAGTTTATCGCTAAGCACAGATACGCAGTATTTT. This sequence encodes CASSLSLSTDTQYF.

In this sample, this clonotype turned up a few times. This chain joins TRBV12-3 or TRBV12-4 and TRBJ1-2, with a weak D call TRBD1 (5 bases). V lost 4 bases to trimming and J lost 3 bases, with 12 bases between them. The CDR3 runs to 14 residues. The CDR3 region has the DNA TGTGCCAGCAGTTCGTCGGGGGTTTACTATGGCTACACCTTC. It is translated as CASSSSGVYYGYTF.

This clonotype was counted a few times. J is TRBJ1-4 and V is TRBV2; TRBD1 matches 7 bases. The V and J ends lost 6 bases and 7 bases, in that order; junction bases with no gene match: 14. The germline CDR1 and CDR2 sequences are SNHLY and FYNNEI. CDR3 length equals 16 residues. Here the CDR3 reads CASSGEGAVRAEKLFF. In DNA form, the CDR3 reads TGTGCCAGCAGCGGGGAGGGGGCTGTCCGTGCTGAAAAACTGTTTTTT.

This clonotype was observed a few times. The V gene is TRBV19, the J gene TRBJ2-3; a possible D gene is TRBD2 (6 bases). Trimming stripped 5 bases from V and 3 bases from J, with 33 bases between. The germline gives CDR1 LNHDA, CDR2 SQIVND (reference sequence). The CDR3 contains 21 residues. The CDR3 spells CASSLRLRLAAEASGTDTQYF. In nucleotides, the CDR3 is TGTGCCAGTAGTTTACGGCTTCGATTAGCGGCAGAGGCAAGTGGAACAGATACGCAGTATTTT.

The rearrangement links TRBV29-1 to TRBJ2-3, with 7 bases fitting TRBD1. Germline trimming cut 4 bases from V and 2 bases from J; bases unmatched to any gene: 18. The CDR3 contains 18 residues. Germline V gene lookup returns CDR1 SQVTM and CDR2 ANQGSEA. This CDR3 reads CSVAPFDLDGQVTDTQYF. The CDR3 DNA reads TGCAGCGTTGCGCCTTTTGATCTAGATGGACAGGTCACAGATACGCAGTATTTT.

This chain joins TRBV7-9 and TRBJ2-1; 8 nucleotides line up with TRBD2. V was clipped by 6 bases and J by 10 bases; unmatched bases: 8. This CDR3 contains 13 residues. CDR1 and CDR2 from the germline V gene are SEHNR and FQNEAQ (reference sequence). CDR3 DNA: TGTGCCAGCAGTTCGGCGGGAGGCGGCGAGCAGTTCTTC. This sequence encodes CASSSAGGGEQFF.

This clonotype was seen more than once but under ten times. The chain has TRBV5-1 and TRBJ2-7; 9 nucleotides line up with TRBD1. After removal of 3 bases from V and 2 bases from J, the junction contained 6 bases not matched to a gene. Looked up from germline, CDR1 is SGHRS and CDR2 is YFSETQ. The CDR3 has 15 amino acids. CDR3 amino acids: CASSYGTGSAYEQYF. The CDR3 DNA reads as TGCGCCAGCAGCTACGGGACAGGGTCGGCCTACGAGCAGTACTTC. The full variable domain, in which reference TRBV5-1 and TRBJ2-7 provide the parts outside the CDR3, is KAGVTQTPRYLIKTRGQQVTLSCSPISGHRSVSWYQQTPGQGLQFLFEYFSETQRNKGNFPGRFSGRQFSNSRSEMNVSTLELGDSALYLCASSYGTGSAYEQYFGPGTRLTVT.

As DNA, the CDR3 is TGTGCCAGCTGCCGGGATCGCGCCTACGAGCAGTACTTC. Protein sequence: CASCRDRAYEQYF. V usage is TRBV6-2 or TRBV6-3 and J usage is TRBJ2-7; tentatively, D is TRBD2 (5 bases). The CDR3 is 13 residues long. The V and J ends lost 8 bases and 2 bases respectively, with 13 bases between them. Looked up from germline, CDR1 is MNHEY and CDR2 is SVGEGT.

This clonotype was detected many times. The chain is built from TRBV12-3 or TRBV12-4 and TRBJ2-1; perhaps TRBD2 as D (7 bases). CDR3 size: 14 residues. Trimming pared 4 bases from V and 5 bases from J, leaving 12 bases between. In DNA, the CDR3 is TGTGCCAGCAGTTGGGGGGGCGGGGACAATGAGCAGTTCTTC. This translates into CASSWGGGDNEQFF.

V and J are TRBV11-1 and TRBJ2-5; the D gene is possibly TRBD2 (5 bases). Germline V gives CDR1 SGHAT, CDR2 FQDESV (reference sequence). CDR3 length equals 14 residues. The V and J ends lost 5 bases and 1 base respectively, with 11 bases between them. The CDR3 DNA reads as TGTGCCAGCAGCCGATCGCGGGCCCAAGAGACCCAGTACTTC. This codes for CASSRSRAQETQYF.

The rearrangement joins TRBV12-3 or TRBV12-4 to TRBJ2-7; possibly TRBD2 for D (5 bases). V shed 6 bases and J shed 3 bases, with 18 bases lying between them. The CDR3 is made up of 15 amino acids. For the CDR3, the DNA is TGTGCCAGCAGCTTCCACCCCGGACTGAACTACGAGCAGTACTTC. This encodes CASSFHPGLNYEQYF.

This chain uses TRBV29-1 with TRBJ2-1; 12 bases line up with TRBD2. From germline, CDR1 is SQVTM and CDR2 ANQGSEA. V lost 4 bases to trimming and J lost 0 bases; unmatched junction nucleotides: 10. The CDR3 covers 18 residues. Here the CDR3 reads CSVAPSGRADSSYNEQFF. CDR3 nucleotides: TGCAGCGTTGCCCCTAGCGGGAGGGCCGATAGCTCCTACAATGAGCAGTTCTTC.

V is TRBV5-1 and J is TRBJ2-7; D is possibly TRBD1 (5 bases). Germline loops: CDR1 SGHRS, CDR2 YFSETQ. V dropped 0 bases and J dropped 3 bases, with 7 bases sitting between them. The CDR3 covers 13 residues. The CDR3 DNA reads as TGCGCCAGCAGCTTGGTAGGGGACTACGAGCAGTACTTC. It yields the protein CASSLVGDYEQYF. Full variable domain (remainder filled in from reference TRBV5-1 and TRBJ2-7): KAGVTQTPRYLIKTRGQQVTLSCSPISGHRSVSWYQQTPGQGLQFLFEYFSETQRNKGNFPGRFSGRQFSNSRSEMNVSTLELGDSALYLCASSLVGDYEQYFGPGTRLTVT.

This clonotype was observed a handful of times. This chain joins TRBV9 and TRBJ2-4; D is perhaps TRBD2 (6 bases). Germline values: CDR1 SGDLS, CDR2 YYNGEE. V gave up 0 bases and J gave up 6 bases, with 19 bases separating them. CDR3 length equals 17 residues. Here the CDR3 DNA reads TGTGCCAGCAGCGTAGAGGCCGGACTAACAGCCCGAAACATTCAGTACTTC. Amino acids: CASSVEAGLTARNIQYF.

This clonotype appeared a few times. The chain joins TRBV28 to TRBJ2-2; 9 nucleotides line up with TRBD1. Germline assignment: CDR1 MDHEN and CDR2 SYDVKM. J was trimmed by 7 bases and V by 3 bases; bases with no gene match: 6. This CDR3 region has 15 residues. CDR3 DNA sequence: TGTGCCAGCAGTTTCTACAGGGGGCAAGGCGGGGAGCTGTTTTTT. Translation: CASSFYRGQGGELFF.

There are a few counts of this clonotype. The chain recombines TRBV6-6 with TRBJ2-5, with TRBD2 matching over 8 bases. V shed 6 bases and J 0 bases; nucleotides not matched to a gene: 9. The germline V gene encodes CDR1 MNHNY and CDR2 SVGAGI (reference sequence). CDR3 length: 16 amino acids. The DNA of the CDR3 is TGTGCCAGCAGATATGGACTAGCACCGTACCAAGAGACCCAGTACTTC. This translates into CASRYGLAPYQETQYF.

The chain employs TRBV7-6 and TRBJ1-5; no clear D gene. Looked up from germline, CDR1 is SGHVS and CDR2 is FNYEAQ. The CDR3 length is 13 residues. V was cut by 2 bases and J by 5 bases, with 7 bases left in between. The CDR3 protein is CASSLSTYQPQHF. In DNA, the CDR3 is TGTGCCAGCAGCTTATCGACATATCAGCCCCAGCATTTT.

This clonotype was seen more than once but under ten times. This sequence joins TRBV2 and TRBJ2-2, with no clear D. With 3 bases removed from V and 0 bases from J, the gap between germline ends came to 8 bases. Germline CDR1 SNHLY, CDR2 FYNNEI. The CDR3 totals 15 residues. The CDR3 DNA reads TGTGCCAGCAGTGATGTACCATCGAACACCGGGGAGCTGTTTTTT. This encodes CASSDVPSNTGELFF.

This clonotype was counted a few times. V gene TRBV24-1 combines with J gene TRBJ2-5; TRBD1 is a possible D gene (6 bases). The CDR3 totals 14 residues. CDR1 is KGHDR, CDR2 SFDVKD, per germline. The V end was cut by 3 bases, the J end by 3 bases, with 10 bases between. The CDR3 loop reads CATSDPWTEETQYF. The CDR3 nucleotides are TGTGCCACCAGTGATCCTTGGACAGAAGAGACCCAGTACTTC.

V and J are TRBV5-1 and TRBJ2-1, with D possibly matching TRBD2 (5 bases). The CDR3 is 12 amino acids. Germline CDR1 is SGHRS and CDR2 is YFSETQ. V dropped 5 bases and J dropped 9 bases, with 12 bases sitting between them. The CDR3 is CASREGSSEQFF. DNA of the CDR3: TGCGCCAGCAGAGAGGGATCAAGTGAGCAGTTCTTC.

The chain is built from TRBV4-3 and TRBJ2-1; 9 bases are a match to TRBD1. The germline V gene has CDR1 LGHNA and CDR2 YSLEER. The CDR3 has 15 residues. V lost 1 base and J lost 8; bases outside the gene matches: 6. CDR3 amino acids: CASSQGQGEAYEQFF. The CDR3 bases are TGCGCCAGCAGCCAAGGACAGGGGGAAGCCTATGAGCAGTTCTTC.

This chain connects TRBV12-3 or TRBV12-4 to TRBJ2-7, with TRBD1 matching 7 bases. The CDR3 runs to 14 residues. With V trimmed by 6 bases and J by 2 bases, 7 bases remained unmatched. CDR3 sequence (DNA): TGTGCCAGCAGCTCGGGACAGACGACCTACGAGCAGTACTTC. Its protein product is CASSSGQTTYEQYF.

This clonotype was observed a few times. V gene TRBV25-1 combines with J gene TRBJ2-7; D is tentatively TRBD1 or TRBD2 (5 bases each). CDR1 and CDR2 from the germline V gene are MGHDK and SYGVNS. The V and J ends lost 8 bases and 0 bases respectively, with 14 bases between them. This CDR3 is built from 14 residues. The CDR3 sequence is CASGEGRASYEQYF. CDR3 coding DNA: TGTGCCAGCGGCGAGGGGCGGGCCTCCTACGAGCAGTACTTC.